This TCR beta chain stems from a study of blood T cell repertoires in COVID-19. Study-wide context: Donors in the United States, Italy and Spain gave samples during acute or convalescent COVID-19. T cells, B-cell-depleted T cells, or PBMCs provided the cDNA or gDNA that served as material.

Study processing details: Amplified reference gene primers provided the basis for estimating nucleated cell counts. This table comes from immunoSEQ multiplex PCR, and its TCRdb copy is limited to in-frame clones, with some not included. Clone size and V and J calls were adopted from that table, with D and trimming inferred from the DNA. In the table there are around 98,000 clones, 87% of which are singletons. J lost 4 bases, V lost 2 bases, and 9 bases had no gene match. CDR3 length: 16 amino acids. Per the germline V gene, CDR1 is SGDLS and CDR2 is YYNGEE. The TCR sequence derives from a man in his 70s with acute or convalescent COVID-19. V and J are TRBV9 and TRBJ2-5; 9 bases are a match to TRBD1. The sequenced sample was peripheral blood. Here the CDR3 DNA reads TGTGCCAGCAGCGTGGGACAGGGCCTCGGGAGAGAGACCCAGTACTTC. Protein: CASSVGQGLGRETQYF.